The 9 T cell receptor beta chains below come from one sample, sequenced in a study of T cell changes during pregnancy in multiple sclerosis. Measured with immunoSEQ multiplex PCR; TCRdb has only the in-frame clones, and not every one. The sample carries some 97,000 clones, approximately 94% recorded once. The sequencing here drew on peripheral blood, taken in the second trimester of pregnancy. The source is a female donor with multiple sclerosis, enrolled in a pregnancy study.

The CDR3 nucleotides read TGTGCCAGCAGCCAAGTGTGGGACTCGTCCTACGAGCAGTACTTC. Translating gives CASSQVWDSSYEQYF. This chain uses TRBV4-2 with TRBJ2-7, with TRBD2 as a possible D gene (6 bases). Germline loops: CDR1 LGHNA, CDR2 YNFKEQ. CDR3 length: 15 amino acids. Trimming removed 1 base at V and 1 base at J, with 11 bases between.

V gene TRBV9 combines with J gene TRBJ1-1; unclear D gene. V was clipped by 3 bases and J by 5 bases, with 8 bases between them. The CDR3 spans 12 residues. Germline V gene sequence: CDR1 SGDLS, CDR2 YYNGEE. CDR3 protein: CASSGGGTEAFF. The CDR3 bases are TGTGCCAGCAGCGGCGGAGGAACTGAAGCTTTCTTT.

The rearrangement links TRBV7-6 to TRBJ2-7; D unresolved. The germline CDR1 and CDR2 sequences are SGHVS and FNYEAQ. The CDR3 is 13 residues long. Trimming removed 5 bases at V and 0 bases at J, with 8 bases between. The CDR3 DNA reads as TGTGCCAGCAGCCTCCGCGGCTCCTACGAGCAGTACTTC. This translates into CASSLRGSYEQYF. Full variable domain (outside the CDR3, taken from reference TRBV7-6 and TRBJ2-7): GAGVSQSPRYKVTKRGQDVALRCDPISGHVSLYWYRQALGQGPEFLTYFNYEAQQDKSGLPNDRFSAERPEGSISTLTIQRTEQRDSAMYRCASSLRGSYEQYFGPGTRLTVT.

This chain uses TRBV19 with TRBJ2-7; the match to TRBD1 covers 12 bases. Germline V gene data show CDR1 as LNHDA and CDR2 as SQIVND (reference sequence). This CDR3 spans 14 amino acids. Unmatched junction bases numbered 5, after V lost 5 bases and J lost 6 bases. For the CDR3, the DNA is TGTGCCAGTAGTCCCGGGACAGGGGGCTCCGAGCAGTACTTC. Amino acids: CASSPGTGGSEQYF.

This rearrangement joins TRBV10-1 to TRBJ1-2; D is unclear. V lost 0 bases and J lost 4, with 12 bases in between. Looked up from germline, CDR1 is WNHNN and CDR2 is SYGVQD (reference sequence). There are 15 residues in the CDR3. The CDR3 coding sequence is TGCGCCAGCAGTGAGTCGGCGGGTACCAGCTATGGCTACACCTTC. Encoded protein: CASSESAGTSYGYTF.

The rearrangement links TRBV21-1 to TRBJ1-2. TRBV21-1 is a pseudogene. The CDR3 is made up of 14 amino acids. CDR3 sequence (DNA): TGTGCCAGCAGCAAAGCAAGGACTGACTATGGCTACACCTTC. This codes for CASSKARTDYGYTF.

The rearrangement uses TRBV28 and TRBJ2-7, with 7 bases lining up with TRBD1. V shed 3 bases and J 4 bases; nucleotides not matched to a gene: 3. CDR3 length equals 13 residues. The V gene's germline CDR1 is MDHEN and CDR2 SYDVKM. CDR3 sequence (DNA): TGTGCCAGCAGTTTCACAGGGGATTACGAGCAGTACTTC. It encodes CASSFTGDYEQYF.

The chain is built from TRBV28 and TRBJ2-7; perhaps TRBD1 as D (6 bases). With 2 bases removed from V and 4 bases from J, the gap between germline ends came to 6 bases. In germline, CDR1 is MDHEN, CDR2 SYDVKM. The CDR3 length is 12 residues. The CDR3 region has the DNA TGTGCCAGCAGTTTACAGGGGTACGAGCAGTACTTC. It codes for CASSLQGYEQYF.

This chain connects TRBV7-9 to TRBJ2-7; 7 positions agree with TRBD1. Per the germline V gene, CDR1 is SEHNR and CDR2 is FQNEAQ (reference sequence). V lost 5 bases and J lost 2; bases outside the gene matches: 6. The CDR3 runs to 14 residues. DNA of the CDR3: TGTGCCAGCAGCGCCCGGGACAGAGCCTACGAGCAGTACTTC. This gives the protein CASSARDRAYEQYF.